What follows are 30 T cell receptor beta chains derived from one specimen sequenced in a study of T-cell reconstitution after alpha-beta-depleted transplantation in children. Unique molecular identifiers were incorporated into the prepared TCRbeta library. TCRdb recomputed calls from the PCR reads with MiXCR, one row per CDR3 protein. Among some 350,000 distinct CDR3 sequences listed, around 15% were seen once. The sequencing used PBMCs, mostly from graft donor cells, collected 360 days after TCRalphabeta/CD19-depleted stem cell transplant. Receptors were obtained from a male patient aged 2-10 years who had a stem cell transplant for acute lymphoblastic leukemia, so the T cells may come from the graft donor.

The chain joins TRBV4-2 to TRBJ2-4; D is uncertain. This CDR3 spans 13 amino acids. Per germline, CDR1 LGHNA and CDR2 YNFKEQ. V was shortened by 1 base and J by 7 bases, with 8 bases between the two germline ends. CDR3 protein: CASSQGGWNIQYF. In DNA form, the CDR3 reads TGTGCCAGCAGCCAAGGGGGTTGGAACATTCAGTACTTC.

The CDR3 protein is CSANPTLSDTQYF. CDR3 DNA: TGCAGTGCTAATCCGACCCTGTCGGATACGCAGTATTTT. The rearrangement uses TRBV20-1 and TRBJ2-3; D is undetermined. V was trimmed by 4 bases and J by 6 bases, leaving 14 bases between them. The CDR3 has 13 residues. Germline V gene data show CDR1 as DFQATT and CDR2 as SNEGSKA (reference sequence).

The V gene is TRBV4-3, the J gene TRBJ2-2; D perhaps matches TRBD2 (5 bases). CDR3 length: 18 amino acids. CDR1 is LGHNA and CDR2 is YSLEER in the germline V gene. Trimming left V 2 bases short and J 6 bases short, with 22 bases between. The DNA for the CDR3 is TGCGCCAGCAGCCAAACCTCCCTTTCCGGGAATGTCGCCGGGGAGCTGTTTTTT. It is translated as CASSQTSLSGNVAGELFF.

The chain employs TRBV29-1 and TRBJ1-1; D is ambiguous. Trimming removed 3 bases at V and 1 base at J, with 9 bases between. Per germline, CDR1 SQVTM and CDR2 ANQGSEA. This CDR3 is built from 13 residues. CDR3 sequence reads: CSVERAPNTEAFF. Written as DNA, the CDR3 is TGCAGCGTTGAGAGGGCCCCGAACACTGAAGCTTTCTTT.

The V and J genes are TRBV4-2 and TRBJ2-1, with 12 bases lining up with TRBD2. The V gene's germline CDR1 is LGHNA and CDR2 YNFKEQ. This CDR3 has 17 amino acids. The V segment lost 0 bases and the J segment 6 bases; nucleotides outside the gene matches: 6. The CDR3 is CASSQEELAGGANEQFF. The CDR3 DNA follows: TGTGCCAGCAGCCAAGAGGAACTAGCGGGAGGCGCCAATGAGCAGTTCTTC.

There are many counts of this clonotype. J is TRBJ2-1 and V is TRBV4-2, with D hard to call. With 4 bases removed from V and 0 bases from J, the gap between germline ends came to 7 bases. Germline lookup yields CDR1 LGHNA and CDR2 YNFKEQ. The CDR3 sequence is 14 residues long. In DNA form, the CDR3 reads TGTGCCAGCAGCCTCCAGAGCTCCTACAATGAGCAGTTCTTC. It yields the protein CASSLQSSYNEQFF.

This clonotype was recorded a few times. The chain joins TRBV5-1 to TRBJ2-1; 9 bases fit TRBD1. CDR3 length equals 15 residues. V was pared by 5 bases and J by 4 bases, with 7 bases of the junction left unmatched. Per the germline V gene, CDR1 is SGHRS and CDR2 is YFSETQ. In DNA, the CDR3 is TGCGCCAGCAGAACCGGGACAGGGAGTTACAATGAGCAGTTCTTC. This encodes CASRTGTGSYNEQFF.

This clonotype was counted many times. The V gene is TRBV12-3 or TRBV12-4, the J gene TRBJ1-5; D remains ambiguous. V lost 3 bases and J lost 5, with 2 bases in between. The CDR3 is 11 residues long. The CDR3, as DNA: TGTGCCAGCAGTTTCGATCAGCCCCAGCATTTT. Its translation is CASSFDQPQHF.

The genes are TRBV29-1 and TRBJ1-5; D is unclear. This CDR3 contains 12 residues. The V end was cut by 8 bases, the J end by 0 bases, with 8 bases between. CDR1 is SQVTM and CDR2 is ANQGSEA in the germline V gene. CDR3 in amino acids: CSLGYSNQPQHF. DNA for the CDR3: TGCAGCTTGGGGTATAGCAATCAGCCCCAGCATTTT.

The chain recombines TRBV20-1 with TRBJ2-3; 12 bases are shared with TRBD1. V lost 6 bases and J lost 5; bases outside the gene matches: 6. The germline V gene encodes CDR1 DFQATT and CDR2 SNEGSKA (reference sequence). CDR3 length: 14 amino acids. This CDR3 reads CSAAGTGGLDTQYF. The CDR3 DNA sequence: TGCAGTGCGGCCGGGACAGGGGGCTTAGATACGCAGTATTTT.

The J gene is TRBJ1-1, the V gene TRBV9; D ambiguous. Germline CDR1 and CDR2: SGDLS and YYNGEE. V was pared by 0 bases and J by 2 bases, with 14 bases between. The CDR3 consists of 16 residues. CDR3 bases: TGTGCCAGCAGCGTAGGTCCCGGGCAGACAAACACTGAAGCTTTCTTT. Translating gives CASSVGPGQTNTEAFF.

This clonotype was detected ten times or more. This chain connects TRBV4-3 to TRBJ2-2; D is uncertain. The length of the CDR3 is 16 residues. Germline V lookup: CDR1 LGHNA, CDR2 YSLEER. V lost 0 bases, J lost 4 bases, and 12 bases lay in between. The CDR3 spells CASSQESRVTTGELFF. In DNA, the CDR3 is TGCGCCAGCAGCCAAGAAAGTCGGGTGACCACCGGGGAGCTGTTTTTT.

The genes are TRBV11-2 and TRBJ2-1, with TRBD2 as a possible D gene (5 bases). Germline V gives CDR1 SGHAT, CDR2 FQNNGV. This CDR3 has 18 residues. With 2 bases removed from V and 2 bases from J, the gap between germline ends came to 19 bases. The CDR3 nucleotides read TGTGCCAGCAGCTTAAACCTGGGCGCGGGTTATCCCTACAATGAGCAGTTCTTC. As protein: CASSLNLGAGYPYNEQFF.

The CDR3 DNA follows: TGTGCCAGCAGTTCTCCCAGGGGGGGGCTGAGCTCTGGAAACACCATATATTTT. Amino acid sequence: CASSSPRGGLSSGNTIYF. V usage is TRBV28 and J usage is TRBJ1-3; 7 bases fit TRBD1. The CDR3 loop spans 18 amino acids. CDR1 and CDR2 from the germline V gene are MDHEN and SYDVKM. V lost 4 bases, J lost 0 bases, and 12 bases stayed unmatched.

This clonotype was recorded a few times. The chain is built from TRBV28 and TRBJ2-7; D ambiguous. The CDR3 covers 14 residues. Germline V gene lookup returns CDR1 MDHEN and CDR2 SYDVKM. V lost 6 bases to trimming and J lost 2 bases, with 14 bases between them. The CDR3 coding sequence is TGTGCCAGCAGCCCGCAGTTGGAAGCCTACGAGCAGTACTTC. Its protein is CASSPQLEAYEQYF.

The CDR3 DNA reads as TGCAGTGCTTCCCTCGGGACAGGGGGCTTTGGAAACACCATATATTTT. Translating gives CSASLGTGGFGNTIYF. This chain uses TRBV20-1 with TRBJ1-3; 12 bases fit TRBD1. Looked up from germline, CDR1 is DFQATT and CDR2 is SNEGSKA (reference sequence). V shed 5 bases and J 3 bases; nucleotides not matched to a gene: 8. The CDR3 has 16 residues.

This clonotype showed up just a few times. This chain uses TRBV12-3 or TRBV12-4 with TRBJ2-1; the match to TRBD1 covers 7 bases. The length of the CDR3 is 12 residues. V shed 5 bases and J 10 bases; nucleotides not matched to a gene: 5. CDR3 nucleotides: TGTGCCAGCAGTCCCGGACAGGAGGAGCAGTTCTTC. It specifies CASSPGQEEQFF.

This chain uses TRBV5-6 with TRBJ1-2; no clear D. The CDR3 is 11 residues long. The V gene's germline CDR1 is SGHDT and CDR2 YYEEEE. The ends were cut back, 0 bases at V and 8 bases at J, with 5 bases in the middle. The CDR3 here is CASSLGPGYTF. In DNA, the CDR3 is TGTGCCAGCAGCTTGGGGCCGGGCTACACCTTC.

The chain joins TRBV2 to TRBJ2-2, with D unclear. V was clipped by 5 bases and J by 4 bases, with 8 bases between them. CDR3 length: 13 residues. Germline CDR1 SNHLY, CDR2 FYNNEI. CDR3 sequence: CASSWQSTGELFF. The CDR3, as DNA: TGTGCCAGCAGTTGGCAGAGCACCGGGGAGCTGTTTTTT.

This clonotype was detected a few times. The chain joins TRBV4-1 to TRBJ2-7; 9 nucleotides line up with TRBD1. V lost 2 bases and J lost 2; bases outside the gene matches: 4. The CDR3 is 15 amino acids. Germline V gives CDR1 MGHRA, CDR2 YSYEKL. The CDR3: CASSQTDRGAYEQYF. The CDR3 DNA reads as TGCGCCAGCAGCCAAACGGACAGGGGAGCCTACGAGCAGTACTTC.

Concerning this clonotype: One junction end does not reproduce the germline sequence, and a read error may be involved. This rearrangement joins TRBV28 to TRBJ2-7; 9 positions match TRBD2. In germline, CDR1 is MDHEN, CDR2 SYDVKM. CDR3 length: 12 amino acids. For the CDR3, the DNA is TGTGCCAGCAGTCTCCCCCTAGCGGGACCTACCTTC. It is translated as CASSLPLAGPTF.

This rearrangement joins TRBV3-1 to TRBJ2-3, with a possible D match to TRBD2 (5 bases). CDR3 size: 18 residues. V lost 0 bases and J 2 bases, leaving 18 bases between the germline ends. The germline V gene has CDR1 LGHDT and CDR2 YNNKEL (reference sequence). The CDR3 loop reads CASSQEGSPSRYTDTQYF. In DNA, the CDR3 is TGTGCCAGCAGCCAAGAGGGATCCCCTAGCAGATACACAGATACGCAGTATTTT.

The chain joins TRBV5-1 to TRBJ2-7; 7 nucleotides align to TRBD1. V was clipped by 0 bases and J by 7 bases; unmatched bases: 16. Per the germline V gene, CDR1 is SGHRS and CDR2 is YFSETQ. The length of the CDR3 is 17 residues. The CDR3 sequence: CASSLGDRESMNWEQYF. The CDR3 region has the DNA TGCGCCAGCAGCTTGGGAGACAGGGAATCCATGAATTGGGAGCAGTACTTC. Full variable domain (rest looked up from reference TRBV5-1 and TRBJ2-7): KAGVTQTPRYLIKTRGQQVTLSCSPISGHRSVSWYQQTPGQGLQFLFEYFSETQRNKGNFPGRFSGRQFSNSRSEMNVSTLELGDSALYLCASSLGDRESMNWEQYFGPGTRLTVT.

This clonotype was picked up a small number of times. This rearrangement joins TRBV10-3 to TRBJ1-1; no clear D. The length of the CDR3 is 14 residues. Germline lookup yields CDR1 ENHRY and CDR2 SYGVKD. The V end lost 3 bases, the J end lost 1 base, and 9 bases lay between the germline ends. CDR3 DNA sequence: TGTGCCATCAGTGAAAGGCGGGGGAACACTGAAGCTTTCTTT. It specifies CAISERRGNTEAFF.

This clonotype occurred many times. The chain carries TRBV20-1 and TRBJ1-5, with D possibly being TRBD1 (6 bases). V was clipped by 6 bases and J by 0 bases, with 21 bases between them. The CDR3 runs 17 residues. The germline V gene encodes CDR1 DFQATT and CDR2 SNEGSKA (reference sequence). The CDR3 DNA is TGCAGTGCCACGAGGGGGGCCTTTTATGGTAGCAATCAGCCCCAGCATTTT. Encoded protein: CSATRGAFYGSNQPQHF.

This clonotype has a handful of counts. V is TRBV30 and J is TRBJ2-6; maybe TRBD2 (6 bases). CDR3 length equals 16 residues. V was shortened by 0 bases and J by 2 bases, with 11 bases between the two germline ends. Germline lookup yields CDR1 GTSNPN and CDR2 SVGIG (reference sequence). The CDR3 loop is CAWSVAWEAGANVLTF. For the CDR3, the DNA is TGTGCCTGGAGTGTCGCTTGGGAGGCTGGGGCCAACGTCCTGACTTTC. The complete variable domain, with remaining parts taken from reference TRBV30 and TRBJ2-6, reads SQTIHQWPATLVQPVGSPLSLECTVEGTSNPNLYWYRQAAGRGLQLLFYSVGIGQISSEVPQNLSASRPQDRQFILSSKKLLLSDSGFYLCAWSVAWEAGANVLTFGAGSRLTVL.

This clonotype was seen only a few times. The chain joins TRBV7-6 to TRBJ2-5; 12 bases agree with TRBD1. CDR1 and CDR2 from the germline V gene are SGHVS and FNYEAQ. V shed 3 bases and J 2 bases; nucleotides not matched to a gene: 10. This CDR3 is 18 amino acids long. CDR3 nucleotides: TGTGCCAGCAGCTTTCGTCTGGGACAGGGGGCGATTCAAGAGACCCAGTACTTC. Residues: CASSFRLGQGAIQETQYF.

The V call is TRBV7-2, the J call TRBJ2-1, with D perhaps matching TRBD2 (7 bases). Trimming stripped 6 bases from V and 0 bases from J, with 15 bases between. The CDR3 loop spans 16 amino acids. Germline lookup yields CDR1 SGHTA and CDR2 FQGNSA. CDR3: CASRQARGGSYNEQFF. CDR3 bases: TGTGCCAGCAGACAAGCAAGGGGGGGCTCCTACAATGAGCAGTTCTTC.

This chain links TRBV5-1 with TRBJ1-6; D uncertain. Trimming stripped 0 bases from V and 6 bases from J, with 10 bases between. This CDR3 has 15 residues. From germline, CDR1 is SGHRS and CDR2 YFSETQ. The CDR3 nucleotides read TGCGCCAGCAGCTTGGGTGTAGCCTCTAATTCACCCCTCCACTTT. Its protein is CASSLGVASNSPLHF. The full variable domain, its missing parts supplied by reference TRBV5-1 and TRBJ1-6, is KAGVTQTPRYLIKTRGQQVTLSCSPISGHRSVSWYQQTPGQGLQFLFEYFSETQRNKGNFPGRFSGRQFSNSRSEMNVSTLELGDSALYLCASSLGVASNSPLHFGNGTRLTVT.

The genes are TRBV27 and TRBJ2-7, with a tentative D call TRBD1 (6 bases). Trimming shortened V by 6 bases and J by 5 bases, and 20 bases separated the two germline ends. Per the germline V gene, CDR1 is MNHEY and CDR2 is SMNVEV (reference sequence). The CDR3 extends over 15 amino acids. CDR3 coding DNA: TGTGCCAGCAGGCGTCTCACAGGGTTGGGCGACGAGCAGTACTTC. It codes for CASRRLTGLGDEQYF.